These 20 T cell receptor beta chains share one sample of origin, sequenced in a study of identical twins. TCRdb reprocessed the 5' RACE reads via MiXCR and lists one record per CDR3 protein. Among about 890,000 distinct CDR3 sequences listed, roughly an eighth were seen once. A further study also used this sample, focusing on yellow fever vaccine responses in identical twins.

The specimen sequenced was PBMCs. These receptors were obtained from a woman aged 18 to 35 in good health.

The chain combines TRBV4-2 with TRBJ2-3; no firm D call. The CDR3 spans 12 residues. V lost 3 bases to trimming and J lost 6 bases, with 7 bases between them. Looked up from germline, CDR1 is LGHNA and CDR2 is YNFKEQ. This CDR3 reads CASSQLRDTQYF. The DNA of the CDR3 is TGTGCCAGCAGCCAGTTACGGGATACGCAGTATTTT.

This clonotype was recorded many times. The rearrangement uses TRBV28 and TRBJ1-1, with D uncertain. The CDR3 is 12 amino acids. Germline lookup yields CDR1 MDHEN and CDR2 SYDVKM. V was clipped by 5 bases and J by 3 bases, with 7 bases between them. CDR3 protein: CASSPWDTEAFF. Written as DNA, the CDR3 is TGTGCCAGCAGTCCATGGGACACTGAAGCTTTCTTT.

This clonotype was seen more than once but under ten times. The chain has TRBV20-1 and TRBJ2-7; D ambiguous. Germline V lookup: CDR1 DFQATT, CDR2 SNEGSKA (reference sequence). V was shortened by 6 bases and J by 6 bases, with 18 bases between the two germline ends. The CDR3 is 13 residues long. The CDR3 region is CSARMGYISEQYF. CDR3 nucleotides: TGCAGTGCCCGCATGGGGTACATTAGCGAGCAGTACTTC.

A few counts support this clonotype. The chain carries TRBV28 and TRBJ2-7; 8 nucleotides align to TRBD1. The V and J ends lost 5 bases and 7 bases, in that order; junction bases with no gene match: 13. Germline V lookup: CDR1 MDHEN, CDR2 SYDVKM. The CDR3 covers 15 residues. For the CDR3, the DNA is TGTGCCAGCAGTCACGGCGGGACAGGCAACTGGGAGCAGTACTTC. Translating gives CASSHGGTGNWEQYF.

The rearrangement uses TRBV24-1 and TRBJ2-2; 14 bases line up with TRBD2. V gave up 9 bases and J gave up 5 bases; unmatched junction bases: 4. The germline V gene has CDR1 KGHDR and CDR2 SFDVKD. CDR3 length: 15 amino acids. CDR3 in DNA: TGTGCCACCCGGGGACTAGCGGGAGATACCGGGGAGCTGTTTTTT. It encodes CATRGLAGDTGELFF.

This clonotype was counted between two and nine times. The rearrangement joins TRBV9 to TRBJ1-1; no firm D call. Trimming took 1 base from V and 1 from J, leaving 5 bases between them. In germline, CDR1 is SGDLS, CDR2 YYNGEE. The CDR3 runs 13 residues. This CDR3 reads CASSVYKNTEAFF. As DNA, the CDR3 is TGTGCCAGCAGCGTATACAAGAACACTGAAGCTTTCTTT.

The sample holds a few counts of this clonotype. The CDR3 region has the DNA TGTGCCAGCAGTCCGACTAGCGGGAAAACAGATACGCAGTATTTT. Translated: CASSPTSGKTDTQYF. This chain joins TRBV12-3 or TRBV12-4 and TRBJ2-3; 11 nucleotides match TRBD2. The CDR3 totals 15 residues. The J segment lost 3 bases and the V segment lost 5 bases, leaving 4 bases of the junction unmatched.

This clonotype was counted many times. The chain uses TRBV20-1 and TRBJ1-2, with no clear D. This CDR3 has 13 residues. Germline values: CDR1 DFQATT, CDR2 SNEGSKA (reference sequence). The V and J ends lost 1 base and 3 bases respectively, with 9 bases between them. The CDR3 region has the DNA TGCAGTGCTAGAGTCGAGGCCTACTATGGCTACACCTTC. Translated: CSARVEAYYGYTF.

This clonotype appeared many times. The chain recombines TRBV18 with TRBJ1-1; D unresolved. Looked up from germline, CDR1 is KGHSH and CDR2 is LQKENI. This CDR3 region has 14 residues. Trimming took 8 bases from V and 1 from J, leaving 14 bases between them. In DNA form, the CDR3 reads TGTGCCAGCAGCCCCCCCGGTGGGAACACTGAAGCTTTCTTT. This translates into CASSPPGGNTEAFF.

This chain joins TRBV2 and TRBJ1-1, with D possibly TRBD1 on 5 matching bases. Germline V CDR1 and CDR2: SNHLY, FYNNEI. Between the trimmed V and J ends, which lost 4 bases and 0 bases, there was a span of 9 bases. The length of the CDR3 is 14 residues. As DNA, the CDR3 is TGTGCCAGCAGTGTGGACACCCTGAACACTGAAGCTTTCTTT. This gives the protein CASSVDTLNTEAFF.

This clonotype was detected a few times. V and J are TRBV3-1 and TRBJ2-1, with TRBD2 matching 9 bases. Germline V CDR1 and CDR2: LGHDT, YNNKEL (reference sequence). Trimming removed 0 bases from V and 0 bases from J; junction bases left unmatched: 6. The CDR3 runs 18 residues. CDR3 sequence (DNA): TGTGCCAGCAGCCAAGAGGTGACTAGCGGCACCTCCTACAATGAGCAGTTCTTC. This gives the protein CASSQEVTSGTSYNEQFF.

This clonotype occurred once. J is TRBJ2-5 and V is TRBV20-1, with 12 bases aligning to TRBD2. CDR3 size: 16 residues. Germline CDR1 reads DFQATT; CDR2 reads SNEGSKA (reference sequence). V shed 2 bases, J shed 5 bases, and the junction held 9 bases outside the gene matches. The CDR3 region has the DNA TGCAGTGCTAGATCCCTAGCGGGAGGGCCGGGTGAGACCCAGTACTTC. This codes for CSARSLAGGPGETQYF.

The chain employs TRBV9 and TRBJ2-3, with 15 bases identical to TRBD2. This CDR3 region has 19 residues. V was clipped by 3 bases and J by 4 bases; unmatched bases: 12. Germline V CDR1 and CDR2: SGDLS, YYNGEE. CDR3 sequence reads: CASSAKAGLAGGPSDTQYF. Here the CDR3 DNA reads TGTGCCAGCAGCGCCAAGGCCGGACTAGCGGGAGGGCCCTCAGATACGCAGTATTTT.

The chain employs TRBV20-1 and TRBJ2-1; D may be TRBD2 (5 bases). The length of the CDR3 is 13 residues. The V end lost 3 bases, the J end lost 6 bases, and 12 bases lay between the germline ends. CDR1 is DFQATT, CDR2 SNEGSKA, per germline (reference sequence). DNA of the CDR3: TGCAGTGCTAGCGGGATAATCATCAATGAGCAGTTCTTC. Protein sequence: CSASGIIINEQFF.

The chain employs TRBV5-4 and TRBJ2-1, with 15 bases lining up with TRBD2. Trimming removed 5 bases from V and 8 bases from J; junction bases left unmatched: 5. Germline V lookup: CDR1 SGHNT, CDR2 YYREEE (reference sequence). The CDR3 spans 15 residues. The CDR3, as DNA: TGTGCCAGCAGGGGACTAGCGGGGGGCGGGTATGAGCAGTTCTTC. This encodes CASRGLAGGGYEQFF.

Ten or more counts support this clonotype. The chain employs TRBV7-2 and TRBJ2-1; 12 bases align to TRBD2. Germline lookup yields CDR1 SGHTA and CDR2 FQGNSA. This CDR3 is built from 17 residues. The trim removed 4 bases at V and 7 bases at J, leaving 11 bases unmatched. This chain's CDR3 is CASSSKTSGGHRNEQFF. The CDR3 DNA follows: TGTGCCAGCAGCTCTAAGACTAGCGGGGGACACCGGAATGAGCAGTTCTTC.

This rearrangement joins TRBV5-1 to TRBJ2-7, with 12 bases identical to TRBD1. Germline V gene sequence: CDR1 SGHRS, CDR2 YFSETQ. The CDR3 has 15 residues. The V and J ends lost 4 bases and 4 bases, in that order; junction bases with no gene match: 6. CDR3 in DNA: TGCGCCAGCAGCCGCGGGACAGGGGGCTGGTACGAGCAGTACTTC. It translates to CASSRGTGGWYEQYF. The whole variable domain, remainder taken from reference TRBV5-1 and TRBJ2-7, is KAGVTQTPRYLIKTRGQQVTLSCSPISGHRSVSWYQQTPGQGLQFLFEYFSETQRNKGNFPGRFSGRQFSNSRSEMNVSTLELGDSALYLCASSRGTGGWYEQYFGPGTRLTVT.

The chain is built from TRBV2 and TRBJ2-1; TRBD2 agrees at 9 bases. Germline CDR1 reads SNHLY; CDR2 reads FYNNEI. The J segment lost 4 bases and the V segment lost 9 bases, leaving 7 bases of the junction unmatched. The CDR3 consists of 14 residues. CDR3 DNA sequence: TGTGCCAGAGGTTGGACTAGCGTATACAATGAGCAGTTCTTC. This codes for CARGWTSVYNEQFF.

In this sample, this clonotype turned up a few times. The J gene is TRBJ2-5, the V gene TRBV15, with D perhaps TRBD1 or TRBD2 (5 bases each). From germline, CDR1 is LNHNV and CDR2 YYDKDF (reference sequence). The CDR3 totals 16 residues. V lost 1 base, J lost 4 bases, and 16 bases lay in between. CDR3 sequence reads: CATSRVSGTGLETQYF. Here the CDR3 DNA reads TGTGCCACCAGCAGAGTGAGTGGGACGGGTTTAGAGACCCAGTACTTC. The full variable domain, completed using reference TRBV15 and TRBJ2-5, is DAMVIQNPRYQVTQFGKPVTLSCSQTLNHNVMYWYQQKSSQAPKLLFHYYDKDFNNEADTPDNFQSRRPNTSFCFLDIRSPGLGDTAMYLCATSRVSGTGLETQYFGPGTRLLVL.

The sample holds a few counts of this clonotype. J is TRBJ2-2 and V is TRBV12-3 or TRBV12-4, with 10 bases lining up with TRBD2. The CDR3 length is 15 residues. Trimming took 6 bases from V and 7 from J; bases not matched to a gene: 8. In nucleotides, the CDR3 is TGTGCCAGCAGACCCGCTAGCGGGGGAAACGGGGAGCTGTTTTTT. It codes for CASRPASGGNGELFF.